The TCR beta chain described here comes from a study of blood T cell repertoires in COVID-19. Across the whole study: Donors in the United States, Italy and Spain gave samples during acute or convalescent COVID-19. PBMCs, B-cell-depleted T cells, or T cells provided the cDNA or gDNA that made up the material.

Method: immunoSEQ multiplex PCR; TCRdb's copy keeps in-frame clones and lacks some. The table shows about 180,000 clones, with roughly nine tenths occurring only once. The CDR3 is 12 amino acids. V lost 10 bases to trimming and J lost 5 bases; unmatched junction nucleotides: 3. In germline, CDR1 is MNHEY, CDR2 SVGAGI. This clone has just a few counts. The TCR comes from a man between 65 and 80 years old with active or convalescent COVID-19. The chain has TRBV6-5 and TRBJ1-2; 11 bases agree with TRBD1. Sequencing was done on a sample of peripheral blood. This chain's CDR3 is CATGTGGYGYTF. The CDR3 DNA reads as TGTGCCACCGGGACAGGGGGATATGGCTACACCTTC.